These 4 T cell receptor beta chains share one sample of origin, sequenced in a study of cytomegalovirus exposure and HLA in healthy donors. Both 60 Vbeta primers and 13 Jbeta primers went into the PCR. Some clones are missing from TCRdb's copy, which holds only in-frame ones; the method was immunoSEQ multiplex PCR. The sample yields 150,000 to 200,000 clones, 80% to 90% seen once. The sample comprised PBMCs. The receptors were gathered from a woman aged 18-35 years in good health and CMV-seronegative.

This clone came up once. The chain uses TRBV28 and TRBJ2-1; 11 bases fit TRBD2. The V gene's germline CDR1 is MDHEN and CDR2 SYDVKM. The CDR3 has 14 amino acids. Germline trimming cut 6 bases from V and 9 bases from J; bases unmatched to any gene: 7. The CDR3 spells CASRYSGRAGEQFF. The CDR3 nucleotides read TGTGCCAGCAGGTATAGCGGGAGGGCCGGTGAGCAGTTCTTC.

V gene TRBV6-5 combines with J gene TRBJ1-2, with 7 bases matching TRBD1. Germline CDR1 reads MNHEY; CDR2 reads SVGAGI. The junction had 2 bases not matched to a gene; V was cut back by 0 bases and J by 7 bases. CDR3 size: 13 residues. CDR3 amino acids: CASSYSYRGGYTF. The CDR3 DNA follows: TGTGCCAGCAGTTACTCCTACAGGGGTGGCTACACCTTC.

The rearrangement uses TRBV27 and TRBJ2-2, with 7 nucleotides matching TRBD1. The CDR3 consists of 17 residues. Germline V gene sequence: CDR1 MNHEY, CDR2 SMNVEV (reference sequence). V was clipped by 3 bases and J by 6 bases; unmatched bases: 13. The chain's CDR3 is CASSFLHPLTGPGELFF. In nucleotides, the CDR3 is TGTGCCAGCAGTTTCCTCCACCCCCTGACAGGGCCCGGGGAGCTGTTTTTT.

The rearrangement links TRBV7-9 to TRBJ2-1; 11 bases map to TRBD1. The CDR3 has 15 residues. The trim removed 5 bases at V and 7 bases at J, leaving 7 bases unmatched. Germline CDR1 is SEHNR and CDR2 is FQNEAQ (reference sequence). CDR3 sequence (DNA): TGTGCCAGCAGCCTGGGACAGGGGGTATGGAATGAGCAGTTCTTC. Translation gives CASSLGQGVWNEQFF. The variable domain in full, with the rest retrieved from reference TRBV7-9 and TRBJ2-1, is DTGVSQNPRHKITKRGQNVTFRCDPISEHNRLYWYRQTLGQGPEFLTYFQNEAQLEKSRLLSDRFSAERPKGSFSTLEIQRTEQGDSAMYLCASSLGQGVWNEQFFGPGTRLTVL.